This T cell receptor beta chain was retrieved from a study of human T cells and chemical hapten exposure. Study-wide results and caveats: TCRs at high frequency, those above 1 in 1000, did not change with DPC sensitization.

Via MiXCR, TCRdb re-called the RACE reads, giving one row per CDR3 protein. Here the sample spans roughly 100,000 distinct CDR3 sequences, just under 9% being singletons. In its sample, this clonotype was seen many times. Its target is unknown. Time point here: healthy volunteer bleed at 2 weeks. Whole blood, unfractionated, served as the material for total RNA extraction. The sample comprised whole blood. The TCR was taken from a female donor in good health. Some clones in this sample may be carry-over from other donors' samples.

CDR3 in amino acids: CASSLAGFNNNEQFF. The CDR3 DNA reads as TGTGCCAGCAGCTTAGCGGGCTTTAACAACAATGAGCAGTTCTTC. The chain combines TRBV7-6 with TRBJ2-1; D ambiguous. V shed 0 bases and J shed 5 bases, with 11 bases lying between them. The germline V gene has CDR1 SGHVS and CDR2 FNYEAQ. CDR3 length equals 15 residues.